The 8 T cell receptor beta chains presented below share a single source sample, sequenced in a study of radiotherapy plus CTLA-4 blockade in lung cancer. Method: immunoSEQ multiplex PCR; TCRdb's copy keeps in-frame clones and lacks some. The data show 110,000 or so clones, approximately 80% seen once. Here the sequenced sample was peripheral blood, taken from a patient treated with radiotherapy plus ipilimumab. The receptor set was obtained from a human donor with non-small cell lung cancer who had a partial response to radiotherapy plus ipilimumab.

The CDR3 coding sequence is TGTGCCAGCAGTACCAACAGGGGCACTAATGAAAAACTGTTTTTT. Translated: CASSTNRGTNEKLFF. This chain connects TRBV28 to TRBJ1-4; 7 bases match TRBD1. V lost 5 bases to trimming and J lost 2 bases; unmatched junction nucleotides: 5. The germline V gene encodes CDR1 MDHEN and CDR2 SYDVKM. The CDR3 is 15 amino acids.

This rearrangement joins TRBV18 to TRBJ2-7, with 15 bases that match TRBD2. Germline V gene data show CDR1 as KGHSH and CDR2 as LQKENI. The CDR3 consists of 16 residues. J lost 6 bases, V lost 2 bases, and 5 bases had no gene match. The DNA for the CDR3 is TGTGCCAGCTCACCAGCCCCGGGACTAGCGGGAGGCGAGCAGTACGTC. Its protein is CASSPAPGLAGGEQYV.

CDR3 protein: CASSSVLAGVRDTQYF. As DNA, the CDR3 is TGTGCCAGCAGTTCCGTACTAGCGGGAGTCCGAGATACGCAGTATTTT. The chain couples TRBV28 to TRBJ2-3, with 11 bases fitting TRBD2. This CDR3 is 16 amino acids long. Losses at the gene ends were 4 bases for V and 5 bases for J; bases not matched to a gene: 8. Per germline, CDR1 MDHEN and CDR2 SYDVKM.

This chain connects TRBV5-4 to TRBJ2-5, with D hard to call. The germline gives CDR1 SGHNT, CDR2 YYREEE (reference sequence). The CDR3 spans 14 residues. Between the trimmed V and J ends, which lost 0 bases and 5 bases, there was a span of 11 bases. The DNA of the CDR3 is TGTGCCAGCAGCTTGGCCGGCTCCGGGGAGACCCAGTACTTC. It codes for CASSLAGSGETQYF. Drawing the rest from reference TRBV5-4 and TRBJ2-5, the complete variable domain is ETGVTQSPTHLIKTRGQQVTLRCSSQSGHNTVSWYQQALGQGPQFIFQYYREEENGRGNFPPRFSGLQFPNYSSELNVNALELDDSALYLCASSLAGSGETQYFGPGTRLLVL.

CDR3 sequence (DNA): TGTGCCAGCAGCCAACTGACGGGACACCAGCAGTTCTTC. This gives the protein CASSQLTGHQQFF. V usage is TRBV11-1 and J usage is TRBJ2-1, with D possibly TRBD1 on 6 matching bases. Germline V gene lookup returns CDR1 SGHAT and CDR2 FQDESV (reference sequence). This CDR3 is 13 amino acids long. V was cut by 5 bases and J by 11 bases, with 16 bases left in between.

The chain links TRBV6-5 to TRBJ2-7; D unresolved. The CDR3 is 13 residues long. Germline values: CDR1 MNHEY, CDR2 SVGAGI. V was trimmed by 5 bases and J by 2 bases, leaving 10 bases between them. CDR3 sequence reads: CASSEALTYEQYF. CDR3 in DNA: TGTGCCAGCAGTGAAGCCCTGACCTACGAGCAGTACTTC.

V and J are TRBV7-2 and TRBJ1-1; the D is unclear. V was cut by 2 bases and J by 0 bases, with 10 bases left in between. Germline lookup yields CDR1 SGHTA and CDR2 FQGNSA. This CDR3 has 15 amino acids. The chain's CDR3 is CASSLPPGMNTEAFF. The DNA for the CDR3 is TGTGCCAGCAGCTTACCGCCCGGGATGAACACTGAAGCTTTCTTT.

The genes are TRBV29-1 and TRBJ1-1, with D maybe TRBD1 (5 bases). V lost 4 bases, J lost 0 bases, and 9 bases lay in between. CDR1 and CDR2 (germline): SQVTM, ANQGSEA. This CDR3 contains 13 residues. In nucleotides, the CDR3 is TGCAGCGTTGGACAGTCCATGAACACTGAAGCTTTCTTT. Translated: CSVGQSMNTEAFF.